Each of the 26 T cell receptor beta chains below was sequenced from the same sample in a study of control samples from healthy donors and cancer patients. Clones were read by immunoSEQ multiplex PCR, and TCRdb kept only the in-frame ones, dropping some. The table shows some 82,000 clones, with approximately 80% occurring only once. Sequenced sample: PBMCs. These receptors were taken from a man aged 55 to 69 with head and neck cancer.

CDR3 sequence (DNA): TGTGCCAGTAGACAACGCCCGACTAGCGGATACAATGAGCAGTTCTTC. This codes for CASRQRPTSGYNEQFF. The gene calls are TRBV19 and TRBJ2-1; 9 bases are a match to TRBD2. The CDR3 consists of 16 residues. Germline-derived CDR1 and CDR2 are LNHDA and SQIVND (reference sequence). Trimming took 6 bases from V and 4 from J; bases not matched to a gene: 10.

The genes are TRBV3-1 (or the pseudogene TRBV3-2) and TRBJ1-5; D remains unclear. The CDR3 extends over 14 amino acids. Germline CDR1 reads LGHDT; CDR2 reads YNNKEL (reference sequence). Trimming took 0 bases from V and 0 from J, leaving 3 bases between them. CDR3: CASSQEGSNQPQHF. The CDR3 nucleotides read TGTGCCAGCAGCCAAGAAGGTAGCAATCAGCCCCAGCATTTT.

The chain is built from TRBV29-1 and TRBJ2-7, with D perhaps TRBD1 (5 bases). The germline V gene encodes CDR1 SQVTM and CDR2 ANQGSEA. V lost 4 bases, J lost 2 bases, and 12 bases lay in between. The CDR3 contains 13 residues. The CDR3 spells CSVGAGQAYEQYF. The CDR3, as DNA: TGCAGCGTTGGGGCAGGGCAAGCCTACGAGCAGTACTTC.

On this clone: Its ends do not fully match the called genes, so a read error is possible. V and J are TRBV18 and TRBJ1-5; possible D gene TRBD1, 5 bases. Germline-derived CDR1 and CDR2 are KGHSH and LQKENI. This CDR3 region has 13 residues. CDR3 DNA sequence: TGTGCCAGCTCACCCGACAGCAAACAGCCCCAGCATTTT. Protein sequence: CASSPDSKQPQHF.

Details on this clone: Other DNA sequences within the sample encode an identical CDR3. CDR3 sequence reads: CASSYSRGTEAFF. CDR3 in DNA: TGTGCCAGCAGTTACTCGCGAGGGACTGAAGCTTTCTTT. The chain carries TRBV6-5 and TRBJ1-1; D remains ambiguous. The CDR3 has 13 residues. Germline CDR1 MNHEY, CDR2 SVGAGI. Trimming shortened V by 0 bases and J by 5 bases, and 7 bases separated the two germline ends.

The rearrangement uses TRBV15 and TRBJ1-2; no firm D call. V lost 8 bases to trimming and J lost 4 bases, with 14 bases between them. The CDR3 has 13 amino acids. Germline lookup yields CDR1 LNHNV and CDR2 YYDKDF (reference sequence). The CDR3 reads CATSAGAGYGYTF. The CDR3 region has the DNA TGTGCCACCTCGGCGGGCGCGGGCTATGGCTACACCTTC. The variable domain in full, with the rest retrieved from reference TRBV15 and TRBJ1-2, is DAMVIQNPRYQVTQFGKPVTLSCSQTLNHNVMYWYQQKSSQAPKLLFHYYDKDFNNEADTPDNFQSRRPNTSFCFLDIRSPGLGDTAMYLCATSAGAGYGYTFGSGTRLTVV.

This sequence joins TRBV28 and TRBJ1-2, with D tentatively TRBD1 (5 bases). This CDR3 is 18 amino acids long. Looked up from germline, CDR1 is MDHEN and CDR2 is SYDVKM. The ends were cut back, 4 bases at V and 1 base at J, with 22 bases in the middle. The CDR3 loop reads CASSYPGGRGPLNYGYTF. In DNA form, the CDR3 reads TGTGCCAGCAGTTACCCCGGGGGGAGGGGACCCCTTAACTATGGCTACACCTTC.

V gene TRBV6-5 combines with J gene TRBJ1-4, with no clear D. CDR3 length: 13 amino acids. Germline-derived CDR1 and CDR2 are MNHEY and SVGAGI. Trimming left V 4 bases short and J 8 bases short, with 11 bases between. CDR3: CASSSVTREKLFF. DNA of the CDR3: TGTGCCAGCAGTTCAGTAACGAGGGAAAAACTGTTTTTT.

This chain uses TRBV12-3 or TRBV12-4 with TRBJ2-1; D unresolved. The CDR3 is 13 amino acids. V lost 3 bases and J lost 6, with 9 bases in between. The CDR3 bases are TGTGCCAGCAGTTTCGGCGCCCGCAATGAGCAGTTCTTC. Translating it yields CASSFGARNEQFF.

The chain uses TRBV9 and TRBJ2-2; D is undetermined. Trimming pared 0 bases from V and 3 bases from J, leaving 9 bases between. Germline CDR1 SGDLS, CDR2 YYNGEE. CDR3 size: 15 residues. The CDR3 region has the DNA TGTGCCAGCAGCGTAGACTGGGCGGACACCGGGGAGCTGTTTTTT. Residues: CASSVDWADTGELFF.

Comments on this clone: The junction does not match germline at one end; this may be a read error. The chain links TRBV6-2 or TRBV6-3 to TRBJ1-2, with unresolved D. CDR1 is MNHEY and CDR2 is SVGEGT in the germline V gene. The CDR3 covers 15 residues. The CDR3 DNA sequence: TGTACCAGCAGTTACCTCGGGCGGTCCGTCAATGGCTACACCTTC. It codes for CTSSYLGRSVNGYTF.

This chain uses TRBV12-5 with TRBJ2-7; tentative D call: TRBD1 (5 bases). There are 15 residues in the CDR3. The V end was cut by 0 bases, the J end by 3 bases, with 12 bases between. Germline CDR1 reads LGHNT; CDR2 reads FRNRAP. In DNA form, the CDR3 reads TGTGCTAGTGGTTTGGTAGAAGGGGCTCTCTACGAGCAGTACTTC. Translating it yields CASGLVEGALYEQYF.

The sample holds one count of this clone. The V gene is TRBV5-4, the J gene TRBJ2-2; perhaps TRBD1 as D (5 bases). The CDR3 loop spans 16 amino acids. CDR1 is SGHNT and CDR2 is YYREEE in the germline V gene (reference sequence). The V end lost 0 bases, the J end lost 1 base, and 10 bases lay between the germline ends. The CDR3 sequence: CASSLGPGMNTGELFF. The CDR3 bases are TGTGCCAGCAGCTTGGGGCCAGGGATGAACACCGGGGAGCTGTTTTTT.

V is TRBV14 and J is TRBJ2-7; no reliable D call. Germline lookup yields CDR1 SGHDN and CDR2 FVKESK. CDR3 size: 16 residues. V gave up 0 bases and J gave up 0 bases, with 12 bases separating them. CDR3 nucleotides: TGTGCCAGCAGCCAAGATATTGGCGTGAGCTCCTACGAGCAGTACTTC. Translating gives CASSQDIGVSSYEQYF.

This rearrangement joins TRBV5-6 to TRBJ2-7, with no clear D. The germline V gene has CDR1 SGHDT and CDR2 YYEEEE. The CDR3 contains 12 residues. The V end was cut by 4 bases, the J end by 4 bases, with 9 bases between. The CDR3 nucleotides read TGTGCCAGCAGCCGTTATGGTTACGAGCAGTACTTC. This codes for CASSRYGYEQYF.

The rearrangement uses TRBV10-3 and TRBJ2-1; no clear D gene. Looked up from germline, CDR1 is ENHRY and CDR2 is SYGVKD. V was trimmed by 0 bases and J by 5 bases, leaving 11 bases between them. The CDR3 sequence is 15 residues long. The CDR3 DNA is TGTGCCATCAGTGAGTCGCGAAGAAGGGACAATGAGCAGTTCTTC. Amino acids: CAISESRRRDNEQFF.

The chain has TRBV4-1 and TRBJ2-7, with D unclear. The CDR3 has 16 amino acids. Trimming removed 0 bases at V and 2 bases at J, with 14 bases between. Looked up from germline, CDR1 is MGHRA and CDR2 is YSYEKL. The DNA for the CDR3 is TGCGCCAGCAGCCAAGATCCGGGTTTTAGAGCCTACGAGCAGTACTTC. Its protein is CASSQDPGFRAYEQYF.

The chain carries TRBV6-5 and TRBJ2-7; 10 bases map to TRBD2. The germline V gene encodes CDR1 MNHEY and CDR2 SVGAGI. Germline trimming cut 4 bases from V and 4 bases from J; bases unmatched to any gene: 4. CDR3 length: 14 residues. CDR3 nucleotides: TGTGCCAGCAGTTTAGCGGGAGGACGTTACGAGCAGTACTTC. This sequence encodes CASSLAGGRYEQYF.

In regard to this clone: The sample carries other DNA sequences with the same CDR3. This chain joins TRBV6-5 and TRBJ2-5, with D possibly being TRBD1 (5 bases). The CDR3 covers 14 residues. Trimming took 4 bases from V and 1 from J, leaving 10 bases between them. The germline V gene has CDR1 MNHEY and CDR2 SVGAGI. The CDR3 region is CASSLGPGQETQYF. The CDR3 region has the DNA TGTGCCAGCAGTTTGGGGCCGGGCCAAGAGACCCAGTACTTC.

The CDR3 bases are TGCAGCGTGTCCCCCAGGGACCTCTTCGAGACCCAGTACTTC. It encodes CSVSPRDLFETQYF. The chain recombines TRBV29-1 with TRBJ2-5; D tentatively reads TRBD1 or TRBD2 (5 bases each). The CDR3 is 14 amino acids. Germline V gene lookup returns CDR1 SQVTM and CDR2 ANQGSEA. V lost 6 bases and J 5 bases, leaving 19 bases between the germline ends.

This chain joins TRBV6-6 and TRBJ1-4, with 10 bases fitting TRBD1. V dropped 4 bases and J dropped 4; count of bases not matched to a gene: 3. Germline V gives CDR1 MNHNY, CDR2 SVGAGI (reference sequence). The CDR3 contains 15 residues. CDR3 in amino acids: CASSFRTGGNEKLFF. The CDR3, as DNA: TGTGCCAGCAGTTTCCGGACAGGGGGTAATGAAAAACTGTTTTTT.

V gene TRBV29-1 combines with J gene TRBJ1-2; D is perhaps TRBD1 (6 bases). This CDR3 region has 14 residues. Germline loops: CDR1 SQVTM, CDR2 ANQGSEA. V was shortened by 5 bases and J by 5 bases, with 18 bases between the two germline ends. CDR3 DNA: TGCAGCGTTTCCGGGACATTGGTCGGGTATGGCTACACCTTC. This codes for CSVSGTLVGYGYTF.

V is TRBV27 and J is TRBJ2-2, with unresolved D. The germline V gene encodes CDR1 MNHEY and CDR2 SMNVEV (reference sequence). The CDR3 consists of 13 residues. V was cut by 8 bases and J by 5 bases, with 12 bases left in between. CDR3 sequence: CASRVGRTGELFF. The CDR3 nucleotides read TGTGCCAGCCGCGTAGGTCGGACCGGGGAGCTGTTTTTT.

This clone was detected only a few times. This rearrangement joins TRBV6-6 to TRBJ2-1; 8 bases map to TRBD2. Germline V gives CDR1 MNHNY, CDR2 SVGAGI (reference sequence). CDR3 length: 12 amino acids. Losses at the gene ends were 5 bases for V and 15 bases for J; bases not matched to a gene: 9. In DNA, the CDR3 is TGTGCCAGCAGTCTTCCGGGAGGGCCTCCGTTCTTC. Its protein product is CASSLPGGPPFF.

As regards this clone: An end of the junction does not agree with germline; a read error may underlie this. Additional DNA sequences in this sample encode the identical CDR3. The chain combines TRBV28 with TRBJ2-5; D unclear. The CDR3 runs 13 residues. Per the germline V gene, CDR1 is MDHEN and CDR2 is SYDVKM. DNA for the CDR3: TGTGCCAGCAGTGCACGCTACCAAGAGACTCAGTACTTC. Its protein product is CASSARYQETQYF.

Only a few counts were recorded for this clone. Other DNA sequences within the sample encode an identical CDR3. This sequence joins TRBV20-1 and TRBJ2-7; D remains unclear. Germline values: CDR1 DFQATT, CDR2 SNEGSKA (reference sequence). The CDR3 is 11 amino acids. Trimming stripped 0 bases from V and 3 bases from J, with 3 bases between. CDR3 in amino acids: CSARDSYEQYF. The DNA of the CDR3 is TGCAGTGCTAGAGACAGCTACGAGCAGTACTTC.